A single sample gave rise to the 32 T cell receptor beta chains below, sequenced in a study of cytomegalovirus exposure and HLA in healthy donors. The study ran its PCR with 60 Vbeta and 13 Jbeta primers. Assay used: immunoSEQ multiplex PCR; TCRdb lists only in-frame clones, some missing. The sample includes approximately 160,000 clones, roughly four fifths of them seen just once. Sequences were obtained from PBMCs. The receptor source for this set is a female donor in good health and CMV-seronegative.

The CDR3 nucleotides read TGTGCCAGCAATCGGCTAGCGGGATACAATGAGCAGTTCTTC. Amino acids: CASNRLAGYNEQFF. This chain uses TRBV2 with TRBJ2-1; 9 nucleotides align to TRBD2. The CDR3 totals 14 residues. Unmatched junction bases numbered 5, after V lost 7 bases and J lost 4 bases. Germline CDR1 and CDR2: SNHLY and FYNNEI.

This chain connects TRBV19 to TRBJ1-5; no firm D call. Germline assignment: CDR1 LNHDA and CDR2 SQIVND (reference sequence). V lost 8 bases and J lost 12, with 11 bases in between. The CDR3 is 10 amino acids. The CDR3 sequence: CASGSRGQHF. In nucleotides, the CDR3 is TGTGCCAGTGGGAGCCGGGGCCAGCATTTT.

This chain uses TRBV5-4 with TRBJ1-6; tentatively, D is TRBD1 (6 bases). CDR1 is SGHNT and CDR2 is YYREEE in the germline V gene (reference sequence). The V gene lost 1 base and the J gene lost 9 bases, with 17 bases spanning the gap. CDR3 length equals 16 residues. The CDR3 is CASSLTGTLIGSPLHF. CDR3 coding DNA: TGTGCCAGCAGCTTGACGGGGACATTAATTGGTTCACCCCTCCACTTT. Full variable domain (remainder filled in from reference TRBV5-4 and TRBJ1-6): ETGVTQSPTHLIKTRGQQVTLRCSSQSGHNTVSWYQQALGQGPQFIFQYYREEENGRGNFPPRFSGLQFPNYSSELNVNALELDDSALYLCASSLTGTLIGSPLHFGNGTRLTVT.

V gene TRBV6-5 combines with J gene TRBJ1-2; 7 nucleotides line up with TRBD1. V dropped 1 base and J dropped 0; count of bases not matched to a gene: 2. Germline CDR1 MNHEY, CDR2 SVGAGI. The CDR3 has 15 amino acids. CDR3 loop: CASSYLGQTNYGYTF. The DNA of the CDR3 is TGTGCCAGCAGTTACTTGGGACAGACTAACTATGGCTACACCTTC.

The rearrangement joins TRBV5-4 to TRBJ2-3, with 7 positions matching TRBD2. J was trimmed by 2 bases and V by 4 bases; bases with no gene match: 13. Germline CDR1 is SGHNT and CDR2 is YYREEE (reference sequence). CDR3 size: 17 residues. This chain's CDR3 is CASSHRVGGPTTDTQYF. CDR3 bases: TGTGCCAGCAGCCACCGAGTGGGAGGGCCTACCACAGATACGCAGTATTTT.

V is TRBV28 and J is TRBJ1-5, with 8 bases matching TRBD1. V dropped 4 bases and J dropped 3; count of bases not matched to a gene: 17. This CDR3 has 19 amino acids. Germline V CDR1 and CDR2: MDHEN, SYDVKM. The CDR3 loop reads CASSSSGTGIFSSNQPQHF. The CDR3 nucleotides are TGTGCCAGCAGTTCCTCCGGGACAGGAATATTTTCATCCAATCAGCCCCAGCATTTT.

The chain links TRBV14 to TRBJ1-2; 7 bases are a match to TRBD1. V trimming: 6 bases; J trimming: 8 bases; junction bases outside the gene matches: 6. Germline loops: CDR1 SGHDN, CDR2 FVKESK. CDR3 length equals 12 residues. The CDR3 DNA reads as TGTGCCAGCAGTCCAGACAGGGTCGGCTACACCTTC. Translating gives CASSPDRVGYTF.

V gene TRBV4-1 combines with J gene TRBJ2-5; TRBD2 agrees at 11 bases. The CDR3 length is 17 residues. Germline loops: CDR1 MGHRA, CDR2 YSYEKL. Trimming took 8 bases from V and 0 from J; bases not matched to a gene: 11. This CDR3 is CASSLLAGGVYQETQYF. DNA of the CDR3: TGCGCCAGCTCTTTGCTAGCGGGGGGAGTGTACCAAGAGACCCAGTACTTC.

The chain employs TRBV5-6 and TRBJ2-1, with TRBD2 as a possible D gene (5 bases). Trimming cost V 2 bases and J 6 bases, with 12 bases left between them. Per the germline V gene, CDR1 is SGHDT and CDR2 is YYEEEE. This CDR3 spans 14 amino acids. The DNA for the CDR3 is TGTGCCAGCAGCTTTGATAGCGCATTCAATGAGCAGTTCTTC. It is translated as CASSFDSAFNEQFF.

In regard to this clone: The same CDR3 can be traced to other DNA sequences in this sample. The V and J genes are TRBV28 and TRBJ2-7; D is perhaps TRBD1 (5 bases). Trimming removed 6 bases at V and 4 bases at J, with 10 bases between. CDR1 MDHEN and CDR2 SYDVKM come from the germline V gene. The CDR3 extends over 12 amino acids. DNA of the CDR3: TGTGCCAGCAGAAAAGACAGTTACGAGCAGTACTTC. This sequence encodes CASRKDSYEQYF. The whole variable domain, remainder taken from reference TRBV28 and TRBJ2-7, is DVKVTQSSRYLVKRTGEKVFLECVQDMDHENMFWYRQDPGLGLRLIYFSYDVKMKEKGDIPEGYSVSREKKERFSLILESASTNQTSMYLCASRKDSYEQYFGPGTRLTVT.

The chain joins TRBV9 to TRBJ2-7; 13 positions match TRBD2. Unmatched junction bases numbered 7, after V lost 0 bases and J lost 7 bases. Germline CDR1 is SGDLS and CDR2 is YYNGEE. This CDR3 is built from 16 residues. The chain's CDR3 is CASSVDQLAGGEEQYF. The CDR3 DNA reads TGTGCCAGCAGCGTAGATCAACTAGCGGGAGGGGAGGAGCAGTACTTC. The full variable domain, completed using reference TRBV9 and TRBJ2-7, is DSGVTQTPKHLITATGQRVTLRCSPRSGDLSVYWYQQSLDQGLQFLIQYYNGEERAKGNILERFSAQQFPDLHSELNLSSLELGDSALYFCASSVDQLAGGEEQYFGPGTRLTVT.

The chain carries TRBV7-3 and TRBJ2-1, with 8 bases fitting TRBD2. The CDR3 has 18 residues. The germline V gene has CDR1 SGHTA and CDR2 FQGTGA. Trimming at V came to 4 bases and at J to 2 bases, leaving 13 bases not matched to a gene. The DNA for the CDR3 is TGTGCCAGCAGCTCCGGGACTAGGAGTATGGTTGCCTACAATGAGCAGTTCTTC. Its translation is CASSSGTRSMVAYNEQFF. Complete variable domain (other parts from reference TRBV7-3 and TRBJ2-1): GAGVSQTPSNKVTEKGKYVELRCDPISGHTALYWYRQSLGQGPEFLIYFQGTGAADDSGLPNDRFFAVRPEGSVSTLKIQRTERGDSAVYLCASSSGTRSMVAYNEQFFGPGTRLTVL.

The gene calls are TRBV6-5 and TRBJ1-6; the D gene is possibly TRBD1 (5 bases). The CDR3 consists of 14 residues. V gave up 0 bases and J gave up 14 bases, with 14 bases separating them. CDR1 is MNHEY and CDR2 is SVGAGI in the germline V gene. CDR3 bases: TGTGCCAGCAGTTACTCGACGCGGGGCTGGGCCCTCCACTTT. It is translated as CASSYSTRGWALHF.

This clone was recorded once. V and J are TRBV18 and TRBJ2-7; TRBD2 might be the D (6 bases). The CDR3 is made up of 13 amino acids. The germline V and J ends were trimmed by 4 bases and 0 bases, with 7 bases remaining between them. Per germline, CDR1 KGHSH and CDR2 LQKENI. The CDR3 protein is CASSRGDSYEQYF. CDR3 bases: TGTGCCAGCTCACGGGGGGACTCCTACGAGCAGTACTTC.

J is TRBJ2-5 and V is TRBV30; D unresolved. The J call is uncertain, as TRBJ2-7 better fits the DNA end. CDR3 length: 13 residues. CDR1 and CDR2 from the germline V gene are GTSNPN and SVGIG (reference sequence). This chain's CDR3 is CAWSVGSSYEQYF. CDR3 in DNA: TGTGCCTGGAGTGTGGGTAGCTCCTACGAGCAGTACTTC.

The gene calls are TRBV5-4 and TRBJ2-3; 11 bases agree with TRBD2. Trimming removed 0 bases from V and 3 bases from J; junction bases left unmatched: 3. Germline V gene sequence: CDR1 SGHNT, CDR2 YYREEE (reference sequence). The CDR3 runs 16 residues. CDR3 DNA sequence: TGTGCCAGCAGCTTGGGGCTAGCGGGAGGAACAGATACGCAGTATTTT. This sequence encodes CASSLGLAGGTDTQYF.

The chain employs TRBV2 and TRBJ2-1; a possible D gene is TRBD2 (6 bases). The germline CDR1 and CDR2 sequences are SNHLY and FYNNEI. CDR3 length equals 12 residues. Trimming shortened V by 6 bases and J by 6 bases, and 9 bases separated the two germline ends. The CDR3 DNA is TGTGCCAGCAGAGTGACTAGCAATGAGCAGTTCTTC. It is translated as CASRVTSNEQFF.

V is TRBV5-6 and J is TRBJ1-5; 12 bases align to TRBD1. CDR1 is SGHDT and CDR2 is YYEEEE in the germline V gene. CDR3 length: 16 amino acids. With 2 bases clipped from V and 6 bases from J, the junction kept 6 bases outside the gene matches. The CDR3 sequence: CASSLLGQGATQPQHF. In nucleotides, the CDR3 is TGTGCCAGCAGCTTATTGGGACAGGGGGCGACTCAGCCCCAGCATTTT.

The genes are TRBV4-1 and TRBJ2-1, with 7 bases identical to TRBD2. This CDR3 is built from 14 residues. The J segment lost 6 bases and the V segment lost 1 base, leaving 3 bases of the junction unmatched. Germline-derived CDR1 and CDR2 are MGHRA and YSYEKL. The CDR3 spells CASSQGLASNEQFF. In nucleotides, the CDR3 is TGCGCCAGCAGCCAAGGACTAGCCTCCAATGAGCAGTTCTTC.

This clone turned up a few times. The CDR3 here is CASSTGGSEKLFF. The CDR3 coding sequence is TGTGCCAGCAGTACGGGGGGGAGTGAAAAACTGTTTTTT. The V call is TRBV6-6, the J call TRBJ1-4; maybe TRBD1 (5 bases). Germline CDR1 reads MNHNY; CDR2 reads SVGAGI (reference sequence). Trimming shortened V by 5 bases and J by 7 bases, and 11 bases separated the two germline ends. The CDR3 is 13 amino acids.

The table lists this clone with a few counts. The V gene is TRBV6-5, the J gene TRBJ2-5; D is possibly TRBD1 (6 bases). V lost 0 bases and J lost 2, with 7 bases in between. CDR1 and CDR2 from the germline V gene are MNHEY and SVGAGI. The CDR3 consists of 14 residues. In DNA form, the CDR3 reads TGTGCCAGCAGTTACTCGGGGGCACAAGAGACCCAGTACTTC. Amino acid sequence: CASSYSGAQETQYF.

J is TRBJ2-2 and V is TRBV5-6, with no clear D. Germline V gives CDR1 SGHDT, CDR2 YYEEEE. Between the trimmed V and J ends, which lost 1 base and 4 bases, there was a span of 5 bases. There are 13 residues in the CDR3. CDR3 protein: CASSLSSTGELFF. The CDR3, as DNA: TGTGCCAGCAGCTTGTCCTCCACCGGGGAGCTGTTTTTT.

V is TRBV4-3 and J is TRBJ1-5; no reliable D call. V dropped 3 bases and J dropped 9 bases, with 12 bases sitting between them. The CDR3 runs to 13 residues. CDR1 is LGHNA, CDR2 YSLEER, per germline. CDR3 residues: CASSQGVLRPQHF. The CDR3 region has the DNA TGCGCCAGCAGCCAGGGCGTCCTGAGGCCCCAGCATTTT.

In its sample, this clone was seen once. The chain uses TRBV5-6 and TRBJ1-2; 7 bases match TRBD1. Germline CDR1 and CDR2: SGHDT and YYEEEE. V trimming: 4 bases; J trimming: 4 bases; junction bases outside the gene matches: 10. The CDR3 contains 15 residues. This CDR3 reads CASSPPGQPFYGYTF. CDR3 coding DNA: TGTGCCAGCAGCCCCCCGGGACAGCCTTTCTATGGCTACACCTTC.

The V call is TRBV9, the J call TRBJ1-1; D is perhaps TRBD1 (5 bases). CDR3 size: 14 residues. Trimming removed 3 bases at V and 2 bases at J, with 11 bases between. Germline lookup yields CDR1 SGDLS and CDR2 YYNGEE. The CDR3 DNA reads as TGTGCCAGCAGCGACCCTGACAGAAACACTGAAGCTTTCTTT. It specifies CASSDPDRNTEAFF.

The V call is TRBV28, the J call TRBJ2-4, with D possibly being TRBD2 (5 bases). V was shortened by 3 bases and J by 0 bases, with 12 bases between the two germline ends. Germline V lookup: CDR1 MDHEN, CDR2 SYDVKM. The CDR3 is 16 amino acids. The CDR3 is CASSFSGQLAKNIQYF. CDR3 bases: TGTGCCAGCAGTTTCAGCGGTCAACTAGCCAAAAACATTCAGTACTTC.

This rearrangement joins TRBV7-2 to TRBJ2-2; tentative D call: TRBD2 (6 bases). There are 15 residues in the CDR3. The V end was cut by 2 bases, the J end by 4 bases, with 11 bases between. Per the germline V gene, CDR1 is SGHTA and CDR2 is FQGNSA. CDR3 nucleotide sequence: TGTGCCAGCAGCTTATGGAGGGGTGGCACCGGGGAGCTGTTTTTT. Translated, it gives CASSLWRGGTGELFF.

In its sample, this clone was seen a few times. V and J are TRBV7-6 and TRBJ2-1; D uncertain. The CDR3 is made up of 14 amino acids. V was cut by 5 bases and J by 3 bases, with 11 bases left in between. Germline V lookup: CDR1 SGHVS, CDR2 FNYEAQ. The CDR3 coding sequence is TGTGCCAGCAGCCCCGAGTCGGTCTACAATGAGCAGTTCTTC. This translates into CASSPESVYNEQFF.

The genes are TRBV27 and TRBJ1-4; D uncertain. Germline V CDR1 and CDR2: MNHEY, SMNVEV (reference sequence). This CDR3 is built from 14 residues. With 3 bases removed from V and 7 bases from J, the gap between germline ends came to 12 bases. CDR3 in DNA: TGTGCCAGCAGTTTTGGGAGTCGGGTTGAAAAACTGTTTTTT. Protein: CASSFGSRVEKLFF.

The V call is TRBV28, the J call TRBJ2-7, with TRBD1 matching 7 bases. The CDR3 consists of 17 residues. V shed 6 bases and J 2 bases; nucleotides not matched to a gene: 16. Germline loops: CDR1 MDHEN, CDR2 SYDVKM. The DNA of the CDR3 is TGTGCCAGCAGCGACAGGGCCCGGGACGCAGTGACCTACGAGCAGTACTTC. Its protein product is CASSDRARDAVTYEQYF.

This clone was seen once. The chain is built from TRBV7-9 and TRBJ1-3; D remains unclear. The V gene's germline CDR1 is SEHNR and CDR2 FQNEAQ (reference sequence). This CDR3 is 12 amino acids long. The V gene lost 3 bases and the J gene lost 4 bases, with 4 bases spanning the gap. CDR3 DNA: TGTGCCAGCAGCTTTGAGGGAAACACCATATATTTT. Protein product: CASSFEGNTIYF.

The V and J genes are TRBV7-2 and TRBJ2-5, with a possible D match to TRBD1 (5 bases). Per the germline V gene, CDR1 is SGHTA and CDR2 is FQGNSA. V was pared by 0 bases and J by 1 base, with 9 bases between. CDR3 size: 15 residues. The CDR3 DNA is TGTGCCAGCAGCTTAGCGGGGCCTTCCCAAGAGACCCAGTACTTC. The encoded protein is CASSLAGPSQETQYF.